A single sample is the source of the 6 T cell receptor beta chains below, sequenced in a study of T-cell reconstitution after alpha-beta-depleted transplantation in children. This sample's TCRbeta library carried unique molecular identifier barcodes. TCRdb reanalysed the PCR reads using MiXCR and keeps one entry per CDR3 protein. Of around 380,000 distinct CDR3 sequences listed, roughly a tenth are singletons. The sequencing here drew on PBMCs from the stem cell graft donor, taken from the stem cell graft. The receptors derive from a human donor who donated a stem cell graft to a child with acute myeloid leukemia.

This clonotype has ten or more counts. The gene calls are TRBV5-1 and TRBJ1-2; D unclear. This CDR3 region has 13 residues. Germline V lookup: CDR1 SGHRS, CDR2 YFSETQ. V was shortened by 0 bases and J by 8 bases, with 11 bases between the two germline ends. The CDR3 nucleotides read TGCGCCAGCAGCTTGGTGGCGGCCTCGGGCTACACCTTC. This encodes CASSLVAASGYTF.

This clonotype was seen a few times. This chain uses TRBV29-1 with TRBJ2-1; TRBD2 aligns across 9 bases. Trimming took 4 bases from V and 7 from J; bases not matched to a gene: 17. Germline CDR1 reads SQVTM; CDR2 reads ANQGSEA. This CDR3 region has 17 residues. The CDR3 protein is CSVVGIAGVPSLNEQFF. CDR3 bases: TGCAGCGTTGTAGGGATAGCGGGAGTTCCCTCCCTAAATGAGCAGTTCTTC.

CDR3 sequence reads: CASSPGTSGRWGQFF. The CDR3 coding sequence is TGTGCCAGCAGCCCGGGGACTAGCGGGAGGTGGGGGCAGTTCTTC. This chain connects TRBV7-9 to TRBJ2-1; 15 positions match TRBD2. The junction had 8 bases not matched to a gene; V was cut back by 5 bases and J by 12 bases. Germline V gene sequence: CDR1 SEHNR, CDR2 FQNEAQ (reference sequence). This CDR3 is built from 15 residues.

The V gene is TRBV16, the J gene TRBJ1-2; weak D call: TRBD1 (5 bases). V gave up 2 bases and J gave up 6 bases, with 13 bases separating them. Germline V CDR1 and CDR2: KGHSY, FQNENV. This CDR3 is built from 14 residues. DNA for the CDR3: TGTGCCAGCAGCCAACTCCTTCTAGGGGATGGCTACACCTTC. It yields the protein CASSQLLLGDGYTF. Drawing the rest from reference TRBV16 and TRBJ1-2, the complete variable domain is GEEVAQTPKHLVRGEGQKAKLYCAPIKGHSYVFWYQQVLKNEFKFLISFQNENVFDETGMPKERFSAKCLPNSPCSLEIQATKLEDSAVYFCASSQLLLGDGYTFGSGTRLTVV.

This clonotype has more than one count but fewer than ten. The rearrangement uses TRBV7-2 and TRBJ2-1; tentative D call: TRBD1 (6 bases). Trimming took off 5 bases at V and 7 bases at J, with 12 bases between the two ends. The CDR3 is 13 amino acids. Germline lookup yields CDR1 SGHTA and CDR2 FQGNSA. DNA of the CDR3: TGTGCCAGCAGCGAACAACAGGGTAATGAGCAGTTCTTC. Translation gives CASSEQQGNEQFF.

This clonotype was detected only a few times. The J gene is TRBJ2-5, the V gene TRBV20-1; the D gene could be TRBD1 or TRBD2 (5 bases each). Trimming left V 4 bases short and J 4 bases short, with 25 bases between. The V gene's germline CDR1 is DFQATT and CDR2 SNEGSKA (reference sequence). The CDR3 extends over 17 amino acids. The CDR3 reads CSATYIPPGAQIETQYF. The CDR3 nucleotides read TGCAGTGCTACTTACATCCCTCCCGGGGCTCAAATAGAGACCCAGTACTTC.